The 18 T cell receptor beta chains below come from one sample, sequenced in a study of somatic mutations in cytotoxic T cells in rheumatoid arthritis. Libraries were prepared by immunoSEQ multiplex PCR; TCRdb keeps only in-frame clonotypes and omits some of them. The sample carries approximately 14,000 clones, about four fifths recorded once. Sample: CD8+ T cells sorted from blood. These receptors all stem from an adult with rheumatoid arthritis.

This clone has only a few counts. The J gene is TRBJ2-5, the V gene TRBV4-1; 8 nucleotides line up with TRBD2. V lost 3 bases and J lost 4; bases outside the gene matches: 4. Per the germline V gene, CDR1 is MGHRA and CDR2 is YSYEKL. The CDR3 has 14 residues. CDR3 in amino acids: CASSHLSGRETQYF. CDR3 nucleotides: TGCGCCAGCAGCCATCTAAGCGGGAGAGAGACCCAGTACTTC.

The gene calls are TRBV11-2 and TRBJ2-7; D gene uncertain. Trimming took 1 base from V and 3 from J, leaving 7 bases between them. The CDR3 runs to 13 residues. Germline CDR1 is SGHAT and CDR2 is FQNNGV. CDR3 DNA sequence: TGTGCCAGCAGCTTAGGGCCAGGCTACGAGCAGTACTTC. This sequence encodes CASSLGPGYEQYF.

CDR3 amino acids: CASSAGNTEAFF. The CDR3 DNA sequence: TGCGCCAGCAGCGCAGGGAACACTGAAGCTTTCTTT. V gene TRBV4-1 combines with J gene TRBJ1-1, with D unresolved. The CDR3 has 12 amino acids. CDR1 is MGHRA, CDR2 YSYEKL, per germline. V was trimmed by 5 bases and J by 1 base, leaving 5 bases between them.

The V call is TRBV4-1, the J call TRBJ2-3; TRBD1 matches at 10 bases. Germline V gene data show CDR1 as MGHRA and CDR2 as YSYEKL. The CDR3 loop spans 17 amino acids. V was pared by 3 bases and J by 3 bases, with 9 bases of the junction left unmatched. The CDR3 spells CASSHLPGQGLTDTQYF. The CDR3 DNA is TGCGCCAGCAGCCATCTACCGGGACAGGGGTTAACAGATACGCAGTATTTT.

The table lists this clone with a few counts. The chain links TRBV4-1 to TRBJ2-1; 7 bases line up with TRBD2. From germline, CDR1 is MGHRA and CDR2 YSYEKL. Trimming took 6 bases from V and 3 from J; bases not matched to a gene: 5. The CDR3 extends over 14 amino acids. The CDR3: CASRSGGIYNEQFF. CDR3 DNA: TGCGCCAGCAGGTCCGGGGGGATCTACAATGAGCAGTTCTTC.

This sequence joins TRBV2 and TRBJ2-7; D not resolved. Trimming left V 1 base short and J 0 bases short, with 7 bases between. Per germline, CDR1 SNHLY and CDR2 FYNNEI. This CDR3 has 14 residues. CDR3: CASSEGSDSYEQYF. DNA for the CDR3: TGTGCCAGCAGTGAAGGTTCGGACTCCTACGAGCAGTACTTC.

This clone was counted between two and nine times. The chain is built from TRBV4-1 and TRBJ2-7; 12 bases match TRBD2. With 3 bases clipped from V and 5 bases from J, the junction kept 5 bases outside the gene matches. The CDR3 has 15 amino acids. Germline V lookup: CDR1 MGHRA, CDR2 YSYEKL. The CDR3 sequence: CASSHPTSGSNEQYF. The CDR3 DNA is TGCGCCAGCAGCCATCCGACTAGCGGGAGTAACGAGCAGTACTTC.

The table lists this clone with a few counts. The V call is TRBV29-1, the J call TRBJ1-2, with D tentatively TRBD1 (5 bases). The CDR3 runs 11 residues. V was shortened by 7 bases and J by 5 bases, with 11 bases between the two germline ends. Looked up from germline, CDR1 is SQVTM and CDR2 is ANQGSEA. The chain's CDR3 is CSAWSGYGYTF. CDR3 nucleotide sequence: TGCAGCGCTTGGTCAGGGTATGGCTACACCTTC.

J is TRBJ2-3 and V is TRBV7-9; 13 bases fit TRBD2. After removal of 1 base from V and 2 bases from J, the junction contained 3 bases not matched to a gene. Germline assignment: CDR1 SEHNR and CDR2 FQNEAQ (reference sequence). This CDR3 spans 17 amino acids. In DNA, the CDR3 is TGTGCCAGCAGCTTAGGACTAGCGGGGGGAGTCACAGATACGCAGTATTTT. Its translation is CASSLGLAGGVTDTQYF.

A few counts support this clone. The CDR3 here is CASSLLDLNTEAFF. The CDR3 nucleotides read TGCGCCAGCAGCTTGCTGGACCTGAACACTGAAGCTTTCTTT. The chain couples TRBV5-1 to TRBJ1-1, with D unresolved. Germline lookup yields CDR1 SGHRS and CDR2 YFSETQ. Trimming took 1 base from V and 0 from J, leaving 7 bases between them. The CDR3 spans 14 residues. The full variable domain, its missing parts supplied by reference TRBV5-1 and TRBJ1-1, is KAGVTQTPRYLIKTRGQQVTLSCSPISGHRSVSWYQQTPGQGLQFLFEYFSETQRNKGNFPGRFSGRQFSNSRSEMNVSTLELGDSALYLCASSLLDLNTEAFFGQGTRLTVV.

In its sample, this clone was seen a few times. The chain joins TRBV5-6 to TRBJ2-2; D is uncertain. Germline V gene lookup returns CDR1 SGHDT and CDR2 YYEEEE. The germline V and J ends were trimmed by 0 bases and 6 bases, with 6 bases remaining between them. The CDR3 spans 13 residues. The CDR3 is CASSLGGSGELFF. In DNA form, the CDR3 reads TGTGCCAGCAGCTTGGGAGGATCCGGGGAGCTGTTTTTT.

The chain carries TRBV13 and TRBJ2-7, with TRBD2 as a possible D gene (6 bases). This CDR3 has 14 residues. The V gene's germline CDR1 is PRHDT and CDR2 FYEKMQ (reference sequence). Trimming cost V 4 bases and J 3 bases, with 13 bases left between them. CDR3 sequence: CASSSRGSLYEQYF. As DNA, the CDR3 is TGTGCCAGCAGCTCACGGGGGAGCCTCTACGAGCAGTACTTC.

The genes are TRBV7-6 and TRBJ2-1; 12 nucleotides align to TRBD2. Trimming at V came to 2 bases and at J to 4 bases, leaving 0 bases not matched to a gene. The CDR3 has 15 amino acids. Germline CDR1 is SGHVS and CDR2 is FNYEAQ. The CDR3 loop reads CASSLLAGGYNEQFF. DNA for the CDR3: TGTGCCAGCAGCTTACTAGCGGGAGGGTACAATGAGCAGTTCTTC.

The gene calls are TRBV5-6 and TRBJ2-1; 8 bases align to TRBD1. V lost 3 bases and J lost 7; bases outside the gene matches: 3. Germline V gives CDR1 SGHDT, CDR2 YYEEEE. The CDR3 is 13 residues long. Written as DNA, the CDR3 is TGTGCCAGCAGCTGGTGGACAGGGAATGAGCAGTTCTTC. Residues: CASSWWTGNEQFF.

The genes are TRBV7-9 and TRBJ2-5, with 15 bases fitting TRBD2. There are 18 residues in the CDR3. The germline V gene encodes CDR1 SEHNR and CDR2 FQNEAQ (reference sequence). With V trimmed by 1 base and J by 4 bases, 7 bases remained unmatched. As DNA, the CDR3 is TGTGCCAGCAGCTTAGGAGGGACTAGCGGGGGGACCGGAGAGACCCAGTACTTC. Amino acid sequence: CASSLGGTSGGTGETQYF.

The V gene is TRBV13, the J gene TRBJ2-7, with 7 bases lining up with TRBD2. With 1 base clipped from V and 3 bases from J, the junction kept 9 bases outside the gene matches. The CDR3 runs 16 residues. The germline V gene encodes CDR1 PRHDT and CDR2 FYEKMQ (reference sequence). The CDR3 loop is CASSLAAGEIGYEQYF. CDR3 bases: TGTGCCAGCAGCTTAGCTGCGGGGGAAATCGGCTACGAGCAGTACTTC.

By share of the sample, this clone is medium-sized. V usage is TRBV4-1 and J usage is TRBJ2-5; D remains ambiguous. The germline CDR1 and CDR2 sequences are MGHRA and YSYEKL. Trimming took 1 base from V and 5 from J, leaving 8 bases between them. The CDR3 extends over 13 amino acids. The CDR3 DNA is TGCGCCAGCAGCCAAGTCCGGACGGAGACCCAGTACTTC. Its protein is CASSQVRTETQYF.

This clone was found once. One end of the junction varies from germline; a read error may be responsible. This chain joins TRBV28 and TRBJ1-5; 12 bases are a match to TRBD1. The germline gives CDR1 MDHEN, CDR2 SYDVKM. CDR3 length: 15 amino acids. CDR3: CASTPWDRGLQPRHF. CDR3 in DNA: TGTGCCAGCACCCCTTGGGACAGGGGGCTTCAGCCCCGGCATTTT.